The T cell receptor beta chain under discussion was sequenced for a study of OX40 agonist ivuxolimab in advanced cancers. Method: immunoSEQ multiplex PCR; TCRdb's copy keeps in-frame clones and lacks some. The sample lists some 47,000 clones, 75% to 90% occurring once. CDR3 length equals 14 residues. Germline lookup yields CDR1 MGHRA and CDR2 YSYEKL. The V gene is TRBV4-1, the J gene TRBJ2-5, with a tentative D call TRBD2 (6 bases). The J call may not be correct, given that the DNA end is closer to TRBJ2-7. This material consisted of CD4+ or CD8+ T cells sorted from blood, taken in a trial of the OX40 agonist ivuxolimab. The receptor's source is an adult with an advanced solid tumor such as melanoma, head and neck, liver or kidney cancer. CDR3 sequence reads: CASSWGDGAYEQYF. The CDR3 nucleotides read TGCGCCAGCAGTTGGGGGGACGGCGCCTACGAGCAGTACTTC.